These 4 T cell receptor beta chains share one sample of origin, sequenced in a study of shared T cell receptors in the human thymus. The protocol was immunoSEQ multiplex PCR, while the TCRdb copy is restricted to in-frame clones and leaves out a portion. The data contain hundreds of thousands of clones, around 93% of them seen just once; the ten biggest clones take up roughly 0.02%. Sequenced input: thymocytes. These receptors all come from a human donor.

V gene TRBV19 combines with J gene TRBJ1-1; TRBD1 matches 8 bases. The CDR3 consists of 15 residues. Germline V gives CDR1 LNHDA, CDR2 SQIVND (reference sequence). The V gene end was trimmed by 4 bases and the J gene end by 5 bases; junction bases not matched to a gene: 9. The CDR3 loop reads CASSTQTGGVTEAFF. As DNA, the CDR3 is TGTGCCAGTAGTACGCAAACAGGGGGTGTAACTGAAGCTTTCTTT.

The chain's CDR3 is CASGPWGFADAYNEQFF. In nucleotides, the CDR3 is TGTGCCAGCGGGCCGTGGGGTTTCGCAGACGCCTACAATGAGCAGTTCTTC. The chain links TRBV7-7 to TRBJ2-1, with D uncertain. CDR3 length: 17 amino acids. The V gene's germline CDR1 is SSHAT and CDR2 FNYEAQ (reference sequence). V was shortened by 8 bases and J by 2 bases, with 22 bases between the two germline ends.

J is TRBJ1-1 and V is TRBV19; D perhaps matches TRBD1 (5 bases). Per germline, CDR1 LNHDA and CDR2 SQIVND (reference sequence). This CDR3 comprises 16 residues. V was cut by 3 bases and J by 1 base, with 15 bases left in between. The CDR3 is CASSMGVRVTNTEAFF. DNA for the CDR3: TGTGCCAGTAGTATGGGGGTAAGGGTTACGAACACTGAAGCTTTCTTT.

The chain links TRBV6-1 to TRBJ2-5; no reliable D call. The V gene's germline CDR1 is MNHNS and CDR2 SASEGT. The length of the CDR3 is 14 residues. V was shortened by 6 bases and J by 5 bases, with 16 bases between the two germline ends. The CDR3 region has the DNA TGTGCCAGCAGCGTAGGGATGTCTGGCGAGACCCAGTACTTC. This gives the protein CASSVGMSGETQYF.